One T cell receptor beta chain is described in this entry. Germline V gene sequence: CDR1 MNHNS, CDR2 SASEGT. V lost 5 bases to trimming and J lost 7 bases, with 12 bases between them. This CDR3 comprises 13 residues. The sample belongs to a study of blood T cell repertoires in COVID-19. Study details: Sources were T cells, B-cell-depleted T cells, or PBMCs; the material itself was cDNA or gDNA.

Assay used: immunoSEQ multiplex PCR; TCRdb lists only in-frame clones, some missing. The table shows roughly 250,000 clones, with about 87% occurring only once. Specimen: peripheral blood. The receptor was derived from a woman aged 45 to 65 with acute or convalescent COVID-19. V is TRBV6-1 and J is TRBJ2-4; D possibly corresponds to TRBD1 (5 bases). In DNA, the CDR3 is TGTGCCAGCAGTACGACAGTCTCGAACATTCAGTACTTC. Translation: CASSTTVSNIQYF.